This T cell receptor (beta chain) emerged from a study of control samples from healthy donors and cancer patients. Sequencing was performed with immunoSEQ multiplex PCR; in TCRdb, only in-frame clones are kept and a portion is missing. The table lists 400,000 to 500,000 clones, more than 80% of them singletons. This clone appeared a single time. This CDR3 spans 16 amino acids. Germline CDR1 reads SGDLS; CDR2 reads YYNGEE. The junction had 5 bases not matched to a gene; V was cut back by 0 bases and J by 4 bases. Sequencing was performed on PBMCs. The V gene is TRBV9, the J gene TRBJ2-1; TRBD2 aligns across 9 bases. The clonotype originates from a middle-aged man with head and neck cancer. The CDR3 sequence: CASSVGGGARYNEQFF. The CDR3 bases are TGTGCCAGCAGCGTAGGCGGGGGGGCAAGGTACAATGAGCAGTTCTTC. The entire variable domain, with the rest obtained from reference TRBV9 and TRBJ2-1, is as follows: DSGVTQTPKHLITATGQRVTLRCSPRSGDLSVYWYQQSLDQGLQFLIQYYNGEERAKGNILERFSAQQFPDLHSELNLSSLELGDSALYFCASSVGGGARYNEQFFGPGTRLTVL.